This entry describes one TCR beta chain. What it binds is unknown. Being one base from a much bigger clone, this may be a read error. This sample was included in a study of T cell repertoires in aging, cancer and after chemotherapy. Overall study results and limits: In each cancer cohort, median generation probability increased across chemotherapy, suggesting thymic output rebounded. Compared with age-matched healthy donors, untreated hematological or solid cancer patients showed higher blood TCR clonality.

There are 17 residues in the CDR3. Germline values: CDR1 MNHEY, CDR2 SMNVEV (reference sequence). Multiplex touch-down PCR with TRB-A/B primers amplified rearranged V-D-J TRB sequences. TCRdb re-called the multiplex PCR reads through MiXCR, storing one row per CDR3 protein. Altogether some 2,100 distinct CDR3 sequences are present, roughly a quarter being singletons, with the ten largest covering over 10%. Peripheral blood genomic DNA, not sorted cells or RNA, was the template. Material for sequencing was blood. The genes are TRBV27 and TRBJ1-3; TRBD1 matches 8 bases. The clonotype was recovered from a human donor in good health. CDR3 in amino acids: CVSAPGTGLVSGNTIYF. CDR3 DNA: TGTGTCAGCGCCCCCGGGACAGGTTTGGTTTCTGGAAACACCATATATTTT.